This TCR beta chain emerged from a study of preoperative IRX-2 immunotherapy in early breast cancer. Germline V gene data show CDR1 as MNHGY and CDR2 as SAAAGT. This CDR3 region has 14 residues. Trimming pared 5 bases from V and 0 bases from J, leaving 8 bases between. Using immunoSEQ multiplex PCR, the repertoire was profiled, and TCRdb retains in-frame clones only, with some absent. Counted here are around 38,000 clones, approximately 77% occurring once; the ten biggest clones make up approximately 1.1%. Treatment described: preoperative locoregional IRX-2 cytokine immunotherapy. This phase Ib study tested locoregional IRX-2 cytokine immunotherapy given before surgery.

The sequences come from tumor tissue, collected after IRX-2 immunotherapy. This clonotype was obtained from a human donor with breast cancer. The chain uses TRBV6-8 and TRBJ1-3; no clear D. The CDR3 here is CASSRQGSGNTIYF. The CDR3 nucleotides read TGTGCCAGCAGTCGCCAAGGCTCTGGAAACACCATATATTTT.